This T cell receptor (beta chain) is drawn from a study of brain metastases from non-small cell lung cancer. Whole-study findings and limits: Brain metastases shared most TCR repertoire with primaries, with sparse T cells.

As to this clone: Its antigen is as yet unknown.

Germline V lookup: CDR1 SQVTM, CDR2 ANQGSEA. Trimming removed 5 bases from V and 7 bases from J, with 17 bases in between. The CDR3 has 14 residues. Produced via immunoSEQ multiplex PCR; TCRdb's table is partial and in-frame only. This table has about 3,300 clones, about 78% appearing once. Sequenced: primary lung tumor tissue. The receptor's source is a donor aged 40 or older with non-small cell lung cancer. The V and J genes are TRBV29-1 and TRBJ2-2, with D possibly being TRBD1 (5 bases). CDR3 residues: CSVYGQFYGGELFF. The CDR3 DNA reads TGCAGCGTTTACGGACAATTTTACGGCGGGGAGCTGTTTTTT.